The 3 T cell receptor beta chains in this list originate from one sample, sequenced in a study of T cell responses to AZD1222 COVID-19 vaccine. Clones were read by immunoSEQ multiplex PCR, and TCRdb kept only the in-frame ones, dropping some. The sample yields nearly 110,000 clones, roughly 87% seen once. Sample: peripheral blood, taken 28 days after the second AZD1222 dose. The source is an adult who received the AZD1222 COVID-19 vaccine.

This clone is a singleton in its sample. The chain employs TRBV19 and TRBJ2-3; D not certain. The V end lost 7 bases, the J end lost 2 bases, and 19 bases lay between the germline ends. CDR1 is LNHDA, CDR2 SQIVND, per germline (reference sequence). The CDR3 contains 16 residues. This CDR3 reads CASTPSVGGTTDTQYF. For the CDR3, the DNA is TGTGCCAGTACCCCCTCGGTGGGTGGCACCACAGATACGCAGTATTTT.

The CDR3 DNA sequence: TGTGCCAGCAGTTACGCAGGGGATGGCACTGAAGCTTTCTTT. Encoded protein: CASSYAGDGTEAFF. The V and J genes are TRBV6-6 and TRBJ1-1, with D maybe TRBD1 (6 bases). Trimming removed 2 bases from V and 4 bases from J, with 11 bases in between. The length of the CDR3 is 14 residues. The germline CDR1 and CDR2 sequences are MNHNY and SVGAGI (reference sequence).

The CDR3 loop reads CASRSMGNREKLFF. DNA of the CDR3: TGTGCCAGCAGGTCTATGGGGAATCGTGAAAAACTGTTTTTT. This rearrangement joins TRBV6-5 to TRBJ1-4; D uncertain. Trimming pared 6 bases from V and 7 bases from J, leaving 15 bases between. The CDR3 has 14 residues. Looked up from germline, CDR1 is MNHEY and CDR2 is SVGAGI.